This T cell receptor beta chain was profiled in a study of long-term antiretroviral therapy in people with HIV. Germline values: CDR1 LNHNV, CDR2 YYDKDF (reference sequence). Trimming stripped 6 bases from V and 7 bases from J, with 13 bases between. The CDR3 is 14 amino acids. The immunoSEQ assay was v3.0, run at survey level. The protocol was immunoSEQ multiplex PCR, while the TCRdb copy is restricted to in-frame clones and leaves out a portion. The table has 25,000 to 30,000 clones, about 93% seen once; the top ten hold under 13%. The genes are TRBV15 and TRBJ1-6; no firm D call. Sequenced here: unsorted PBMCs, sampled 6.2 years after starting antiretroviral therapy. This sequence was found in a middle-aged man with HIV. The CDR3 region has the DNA TGTGCCACCAGTGTGGGTAGTAGGAATTCACCCCTCCACTTT. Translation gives CATSVGSRNSPLHF.